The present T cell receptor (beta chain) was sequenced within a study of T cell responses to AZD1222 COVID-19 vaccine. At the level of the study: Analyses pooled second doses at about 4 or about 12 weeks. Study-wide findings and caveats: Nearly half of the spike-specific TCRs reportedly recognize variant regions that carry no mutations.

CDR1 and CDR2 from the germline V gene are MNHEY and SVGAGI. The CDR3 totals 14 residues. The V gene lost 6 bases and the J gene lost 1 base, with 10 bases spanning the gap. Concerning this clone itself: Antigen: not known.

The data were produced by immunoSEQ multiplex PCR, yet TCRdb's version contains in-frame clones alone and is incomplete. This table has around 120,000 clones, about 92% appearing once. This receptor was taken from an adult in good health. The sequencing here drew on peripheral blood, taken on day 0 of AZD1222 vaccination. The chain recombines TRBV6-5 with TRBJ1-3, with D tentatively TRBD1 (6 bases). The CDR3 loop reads CASSWGQSGNTIYF. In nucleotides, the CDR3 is TGTGCCAGCAGCTGGGGACAATCTGGAAACACCATATATTTT.